One sample yielded the 8 T cell receptor beta chains listed below, sequenced in a study of T cell repertoires in cytomegalovirus infection. TCRdb re-called the reads with MiXCR, one entry per CDR3 protein. The data show fewer than 1,000,000 distinct CDR3 sequences, with around a third seen just once and about 14% held by the top ten. These receptors' targets are unknown. Sequenced here: cultured CD8+ T cells from PBMCs, sampled from culture after CMV antigen stimulation. The source of these receptors is a human donor in good health (CMV status not recorded). Some clones in this sample may be carry-over from other donors' samples.

V gene TRBV6-5 combines with J gene TRBJ1-1; tentative D call: TRBD1 (5 bases). CDR3 size: 19 residues. V lost 0 bases and J lost 7, with 27 bases in between. CDR1 and CDR2 (germline): MNHEY, SVGAGI. This CDR3 is CASSYSILPLRKGPHEAFF. The CDR3 DNA reads TGTGCCAGCAGTTACTCGATTCTTCCCCTCAGAAAGGGACCGCATGAAGCTTTCTTT.

This clonotype has a count of ten or more. V is TRBV7-8 and J is TRBJ1-2; D unresolved. The CDR3 runs 13 residues. V lost 0 bases to trimming and J lost 2 bases, with 4 bases between them. Germline V gene data show CDR1 as SGHVS and CDR2 as FQNEAQ. Here the CDR3 reads CASSLAVNYGYTF. The CDR3 DNA reads TGTGCCAGCAGCTTAGCGGTAAACTATGGCTACACCTTC.

This clonotype was seen a few times. The genes are TRBV7-9 and TRBJ2-1; 9 positions match TRBD1. This CDR3 region has 15 residues. Germline values: CDR1 SEHNR, CDR2 FQNEAQ (reference sequence). V gave up 5 bases and J gave up 4 bases; unmatched junction bases: 6. CDR3 in amino acids: CASSDLTGGYNEQFF. The DNA of the CDR3 is TGTGCCAGCAGCGATTTGACAGGGGGATACAATGAGCAGTTCTTC.

V usage is TRBV7-6 and J usage is TRBJ1-2; no clear D gene. Germline V gives CDR1 SGHVS, CDR2 FNYEAQ. The CDR3 loop spans 15 amino acids. Trimming removed 5 bases from V and 8 bases from J, with 21 bases in between. For the CDR3, the DNA is TGTGCCAGCAGCCAGTGGGCGGAGTCCTTCCAAGGCTACACCTTC. Protein product: CASSQWAESFQGYTF.

J is TRBJ2-1 and V is TRBV6-1; tentatively, D is TRBD2 (6 bases). The V gene lost 6 bases and the J gene lost 7 bases, with 16 bases spanning the gap. The CDR3 has 14 amino acids. Germline CDR1 is MNHNS and CDR2 is SASEGT. The CDR3: CASSVREVRNEQFF. The CDR3 DNA is TGTGCCAGCAGCGTCAGGGAGGTAAGGAATGAGCAGTTCTTC.

This clonotype was observed a handful of times. This rearrangement joins TRBV28 to TRBJ2-4; D remains unclear. This CDR3 region has 17 residues. The germline V and J ends were trimmed by 4 bases and 0 bases, with 16 bases remaining between them. The germline V gene encodes CDR1 MDHEN and CDR2 SYDVKM. The chain's CDR3 is CASSSRGKGLAKNIQYF. CDR3 DNA: TGTGCCAGCAGTTCGAGAGGAAAGGGTCTAGCCAAAAACATTCAGTACTTC.

The chain employs TRBV24-1 and TRBJ2-1; D call uncertain. CDR3 length: 15 residues. The ends were cut back, 4 bases at V and 3 bases at J, with 12 bases in the middle. Germline V gene lookup returns CDR1 KGHDR and CDR2 SFDVKD. The CDR3 region has the DNA TGTGCCACCAGTGACCGCGACTGGTTCTACAATGAGCAGTTCTTC. It yields the protein CATSDRDWFYNEQFF.

The V and J genes are TRBV27 and TRBJ1-5; D ambiguous. V lost 6 bases to trimming and J lost 9 bases, with 21 bases between them. Germline CDR1 MNHEY, CDR2 SMNVEV (reference sequence). This CDR3 is built from 15 residues. CDR3 sequence: CASSHISPSTMPQHF. The CDR3 nucleotides read TGTGCCAGCAGCCACATCAGCCCCAGCACGATGCCCCAGCATTTT.